A single sample is the source of the 9 T cell receptor beta chains below, sequenced in a study of regulatory T cells in long-lasting Graves disease. Time point: persistent/refractory GD, antithyroid drugs over 5 years with positive TRAb. Preparation of the TCR library used RNA extracted from PBMCs. Both iRepertoire HTBI primers and Arm-PCR of CDR3 regions were used to build the TCR beta libraries. TCRdb reprocessed the multiplex PCR reads via MiXCR and lists one record per CDR3 protein. The sample yields 400,000 to 450,000 distinct CDR3 sequences, roughly a quarter seen once. The material was peripheral blood mononuclear cells (PBMCs), obtained when the disease was refractory, from a patient treated with antithyroid drugs. The receptors originated from a female donor with Graves disease.

The sample holds one count of this clonotype. Since no conserved phenylalanine or tryptophan closes the CDR3, a read error is the likely cause. V is TRBV15 and J is TRBJ1-1; D possibly corresponds to TRBD1 (5 bases). From germline, CDR1 is LNHNV and CDR2 YYDKDF (reference sequence). This CDR3 contains 13 residues. The V gene lost 2 bases and the J gene lost 5 bases, with 9 bases spanning the gap. Written as DNA, the CDR3 is TGTGCCACCAGCAGACAGGGATCTACTGAAGCTTTCCTT. Protein sequence: CATSRQGSTEAFL.

The CDR3: CASSLLLAGGSTGELFF. The CDR3 region has the DNA TGTGCCAGCAGTTTATTACTAGCGGGAGGTAGCACCGGGGAGCTGTTTTTT. The chain recombines TRBV12-3 or TRBV12-4 with TRBJ2-2; 12 bases are a match to TRBD2. V lost 2 bases, J lost 4 bases, and 5 bases stayed unmatched. The CDR3 runs 17 residues.

CDR3 residues: CSAMVRTGGAGEPQHF. The CDR3 nucleotides are TGCAGTGCTATGGTCCGGACAGGGGGCGCCGGGGAGCCCCAGCATTTT. The chain links TRBV20-1 to TRBJ1-5, with TRBD1 matching 11 bases. V lost 4 bases to trimming and J lost 8 bases; unmatched junction nucleotides: 13. CDR3 length: 16 amino acids. CDR1 and CDR2 (germline): DFQATT, SNEGSKA (reference sequence).

This clonotype was counted at least ten times. This chain uses TRBV28 with TRBJ1-1; 12 bases align to TRBD1. Germline V gene lookup returns CDR1 MDHEN and CDR2 SYDVKM. The V segment lost 5 bases and the J segment 6 bases; nucleotides outside the gene matches: 7. This CDR3 spans 15 amino acids. The CDR3 bases are TGTGCCAGCAGTGCACCGGGACAGGGGGCTGCTGAAGCTTTCTTT. It specifies CASSAPGQGAAEAFF.

This clonotype came up a few times. V is TRBV24-1 and J is TRBJ1-2; no firm D call. The germline CDR1 and CDR2 sequences are KGHDR and SFDVKD. CDR3 length: 12 amino acids. Between the trimmed V and J ends, which lost 4 bases and 4 bases, there was a span of 6 bases. The CDR3 nucleotides are TGTGCCACCAGTGAAGGCCTCTATGGCTACACCTTC. This sequence encodes CATSEGLYGYTF.

The gene calls are TRBV18 and TRBJ2-4; TRBD2 aligns across 8 bases. The V gene end was trimmed by 0 bases and the J gene end by 4 bases; junction bases not matched to a gene: 2. There are 15 residues in the CDR3. The germline V gene encodes CDR1 KGHSH and CDR2 LQKENI. CDR3: CASSPPSSGKNIQYF. The CDR3 region has the DNA TGTGCCAGCTCACCACCGTCTAGCGGGAAAAACATTCAGTACTTC. The full variable domain, with the rest looked up from reference TRBV18 and TRBJ2-4, is NAGVMQNPRHLVRRRGQEARLRCSPMKGHSHVYWYRQLPEEGLKFMVYLQKENIIDESGMPKERFSAEFPKEGPSILRIQQVVRGDSAAYFCASSPPSSGKNIQYFGAGTRLSVL.

The table lists this clonotype with many counts. The chain carries TRBV2 and TRBJ1-2; D unresolved. Trimming stripped 1 base from V and 0 bases from J, with 9 bases between. This CDR3 has 15 residues. CDR1 is SNHLY and CDR2 is FYNNEI in the germline V gene. CDR3 bases: TGTGCCAGCAGTGAAGTGAGAACAGCTAACTATGGCTACACCTTC. Translation gives CASSEVRTANYGYTF.

This clonotype was seen at least ten times. The CDR3 here is CASSVASGETQYF. The CDR3 region has the DNA TGTGCCAGCAGCGTCGCATCGGGGGAGACCCAGTACTTC. The V and J genes are TRBV7-9 and TRBJ2-5; TRBD2 might be the D (5 bases). Between the trimmed V and J ends, which lost 5 bases and 5 bases, there was a span of 12 bases. The CDR3 has 13 residues. Germline V gene sequence: CDR1 SEHNR, CDR2 FQNEAQ (reference sequence).

This clonotype was seen only a few times. The rearrangement uses TRBV7-2 and TRBJ2-7; the match to TRBD2 covers 8 bases. Germline assignment: CDR1 SGHTA and CDR2 FQGNSA. The CDR3 contains 14 residues. The ends lost 3 bases at V and 5 bases at J; junction bases unmatched: 6. CDR3 sequence reads: CASSFSAGVDEQYF. The CDR3 bases are TGTGCCAGCAGCTTTTCAGCGGGAGTTGACGAGCAGTACTTC.